The 15 T cell receptor beta chains in this list originate from one sample, sequenced in a study of radiation and T cells in renal cell carcinoma. Time point of the sample: blood 2 weeks post-SBRT. Treatment specified: 15 Gy SBRT to primary tumor, nephrectomy 4 weeks later. This table comes from immunoSEQ multiplex PCR, and its TCRdb copy is limited to in-frame clones, with some not included. Of roughly 130,000 clones in the sample, about 81% were seen once. Sample: blood, taken from a patient whose treatment included radiotherapy and nephrectomy. These receptors were collected from a woman aged 55 to 70 with renal cell carcinoma.

This rearrangement joins TRBV2 to TRBJ1-1; D remains ambiguous. The V and J ends lost 7 bases and 0 bases respectively, with 15 bases between them. Germline lookup yields CDR1 SNHLY and CDR2 FYNNEI. This CDR3 region has 15 residues. The chain's CDR3 is CASMRSSGMNTEAFF. The CDR3 nucleotides read TGTGCCAGCATGAGGAGTTCAGGAATGAACACTGAAGCTTTCTTT.

This clone was detected only a few times. The V call is TRBV10-2, the J call TRBJ2-7; 10 positions match TRBD2. The CDR3 is 14 amino acids. After removal of 2 bases from V and 9 bases from J, the junction contained 7 bases not matched to a gene. The germline gives CDR1 WSHSY, CDR2 SAAADI. CDR3 region: CASSEESSGGWQYF. The CDR3 coding sequence is TGCGCCAGCAGTGAGGAGTCTAGCGGGGGCTGGCAGTACTTC.

The chain has TRBV6-5 and TRBJ2-3, with TRBD1 matching over 9 bases. This CDR3 region has 16 residues. V lost 3 bases, J lost 4 bases, and 8 bases stayed unmatched. Germline assignment: CDR1 MNHEY and CDR2 SVGAGI. CDR3 nucleotides: TGTGCCAGCAGTTATACCGGGACAGGGAGCCCAGATACGCAGTATTTT. Its protein product is CASSYTGTGSPDTQYF.

The CDR3 DNA reads as TGTGCCAGTAGATTCGCTCAGGGGGCGGCCAATCAGCCCCAGCATTTT. This gives the protein CASRFAQGAANQPQHF. The rearrangement links TRBV19 to TRBJ1-5; 8 positions match TRBD1. The length of the CDR3 is 16 residues. Per the germline V gene, CDR1 is LNHDA and CDR2 is SQIVND (reference sequence). Trimming at V came to 6 bases and at J to 3 bases, leaving 10 bases not matched to a gene.

This sequence joins TRBV5-6 and TRBJ2-3; no definite D call. Trimming shortened V by 2 bases and J by 2 bases, and 6 bases separated the two germline ends. The germline V gene has CDR1 SGHDT and CDR2 YYEEEE. CDR3 size: 13 residues. The CDR3 region is CASSFEHTDTQYF. The CDR3 coding sequence is TGTGCCAGCAGCTTCGAGCACACAGATACGCAGTATTTT.

This chain links TRBV19 with TRBJ1-1, with TRBD1 matching over 8 bases. Germline V gene lookup returns CDR1 LNHDA and CDR2 SQIVND (reference sequence). After removal of 4 bases from V and 6 bases from J, the junction contained 7 bases not matched to a gene. The length of the CDR3 is 14 residues. The CDR3 sequence: CASSNDRGAAEAFF. The CDR3 nucleotides read TGTGCCAGTAGTAACGACAGGGGAGCAGCTGAAGCTTTCTTT.

The chain carries TRBV10-2 and TRBJ2-7, with 8 bases aligning to TRBD1. J lost 2 bases, V lost 3 bases, and 3 bases had no gene match. The V gene's germline CDR1 is WSHSY and CDR2 SAAADI. The length of the CDR3 is 14 residues. DNA of the CDR3: TGCGCCAGCAGTGATTGGACAGGGACCTACGAGCAGTACTTC. It encodes CASSDWTGTYEQYF.

The chain carries TRBV7-9 and TRBJ1-2; D is ambiguous. Deletions cut 5 bases from V and 4 bases from J, with 14 bases between. The CDR3 contains 14 residues. Germline CDR1 SEHNR, CDR2 FQNEAQ (reference sequence). The CDR3 sequence is CASSPVAVSYGYTF. The CDR3 DNA sequence: TGTGCCAGCAGCCCCGTAGCCGTCAGCTATGGCTACACCTTC. Based on the CDR3 plus reference TRBV7-9 and TRBJ1-2, the full variable domain is DTGVSQNPRHKITKRGQNVTFRCDPISEHNRLYWYRQTLGQGPEFLTYFQNEAQLEKSRLLSDRFSAERPKGSFSTLEIQRTEQGDSAMYLCASSPVAVSYGYTFGSGTRLTVV.

The CDR3 bases are TGTGCCACCAGCAGAGGAGGAATACGGGGGGAAAAACTGTTTTTT. Amino acids: CATSRGGIRGEKLFF. The chain uses TRBV15 and TRBJ1-4, with D possibly TRBD1 on 5 matching bases. The CDR3 spans 15 residues. Trimming took 1 base from V and 8 from J, leaving 14 bases between them. Germline V gene data show CDR1 as LNHNV and CDR2 as YYDKDF (reference sequence).

The chain links TRBV6-1 to TRBJ1-2; D is unresolved. From germline, CDR1 is MNHNS and CDR2 SASEGT. The V gene lost 3 bases and the J gene lost 0 bases, with 11 bases spanning the gap. CDR3 length equals 15 residues. CDR3 DNA: TGTGCCAGCAGTGAGCCCCGGCCCTCTAACTATGGCTACACCTTC. Residues: CASSEPRPSNYGYTF.

CDR3 amino acids: CASSRDAGARQPQHF. The CDR3 DNA follows: TGTGCCAGCAGCAGAGACGCGGGGGCGAGGCAGCCCCAGCATTTT. This chain links TRBV7-6 with TRBJ1-5; D is perhaps TRBD1 (6 bases). This CDR3 region has 15 residues. V lost 5 bases and J lost 7, with 18 bases in between. Germline CDR1 is SGHVS and CDR2 is FNYEAQ.

V usage is TRBV28 and J usage is TRBJ2-7; D not certain. The germline V gene encodes CDR1 MDHEN and CDR2 SYDVKM. Trimming took 6 bases from V and 2 from J, leaving 8 bases between them. There are 12 residues in the CDR3. CDR3 nucleotides: TGTGCCAGCAGAGGGATCCCCTACGAGCAGTACTTC. Protein sequence: CASRGIPYEQYF.

This clone came up once. The chain carries TRBV30 and TRBJ2-7, with 7 bases aligning to TRBD2. V lost 1 base to trimming and J lost 3 bases; unmatched junction nucleotides: 3. Germline-derived CDR1 and CDR2 are GTSNPN and SVGIG (reference sequence). The CDR3 is made up of 13 amino acids. The CDR3 here is CAWSGAGVYEQYF. CDR3 in DNA: TGTGCCTGGAGTGGTGCGGGAGTCTACGAGCAGTACTTC.

The chain uses TRBV28 and TRBJ1-1; TRBD1 aligns across 7 bases. The germline gives CDR1 MDHEN, CDR2 SYDVKM. With V trimmed by 3 bases and J by 0 bases, 7 bases remained unmatched. This CDR3 has 16 residues. CDR3 protein: CASSFDRARMNTEAFF. Here the CDR3 DNA reads TGTGCCAGCAGTTTCGACAGGGCCAGAATGAACACTGAAGCTTTCTTT.

The chain links TRBV6-6 to TRBJ1-3; D is ambiguous. Trimming removed 2 bases from V and 0 bases from J, with 5 bases in between. CDR3 length equals 14 residues. Germline CDR1 reads MNHNY; CDR2 reads SVGAGI (reference sequence). The CDR3 DNA reads TGTGCCAGCAGTTACAGCAGCTCTGGAAACACCATATATTTT. Protein: CASSYSSSGNTIYF.